This T cell receptor beta chain came from a study of blood T cells in healthy people across ages. Primed by a sample-barcoded 5' primer and a J-beta primer mix, a second PCR proceeded for about 7 to 11 cycles. Template switching added a 12-random-nucleotide identifier to every cDNA molecule. Using its own MiXCR run on the 5' RACE reads, TCRdb lists one record per CDR3 protein. Found here are approximately 780,000 distinct CDR3 sequences, roughly 25% of them singletons; the top ten hold around 2.9%. CDR1 is KGHSH and CDR2 is LQKENI in the germline V gene. There are 14 residues in the CDR3. The germline V and J ends were trimmed by 3 bases and 1 base, with 9 bases remaining between them. This clonotype was seen more than once but under ten times. This same sample was also part of a study on T cells of mothers and their children. According to that study: The authors found no persistent microchimeric T cell clones.

The sample consisted of blood. V usage is TRBV18 and J usage is TRBJ2-5; maybe TRBD1 (5 bases). This sequence originates from a boy aged 10-17 years in good health. The CDR3 loop is CASSPRQTQETQYF. The CDR3 DNA sequence: TGTGCCAGCTCACCGCGACAGACCCAAGAGACCCAGTACTTC.